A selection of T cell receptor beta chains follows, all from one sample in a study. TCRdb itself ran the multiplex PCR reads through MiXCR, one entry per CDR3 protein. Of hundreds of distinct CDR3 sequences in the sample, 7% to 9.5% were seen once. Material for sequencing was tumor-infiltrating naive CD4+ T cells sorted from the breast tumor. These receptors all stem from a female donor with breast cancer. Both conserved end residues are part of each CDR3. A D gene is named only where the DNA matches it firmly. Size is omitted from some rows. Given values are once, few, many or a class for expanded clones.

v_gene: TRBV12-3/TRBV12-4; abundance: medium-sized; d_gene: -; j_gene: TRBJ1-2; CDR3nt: TGTGCCAGCAGTTCGGGACCAGTCATTTGGGGCTACACCTTC; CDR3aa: CASSSGPVIWGYTF
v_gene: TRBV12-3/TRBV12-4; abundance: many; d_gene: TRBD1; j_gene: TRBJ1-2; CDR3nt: TGTGCCAGCAGTTTTACAACCGGGACAGGCAACTATGGCTACACCTTC; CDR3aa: CASSFTTGTGNYGYTF
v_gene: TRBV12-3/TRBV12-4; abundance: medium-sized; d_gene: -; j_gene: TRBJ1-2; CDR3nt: TGTGCCAGCAGGGTTGGGACGGAGCGTGGCTACACCTTC; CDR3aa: CASRVGTERGYTF
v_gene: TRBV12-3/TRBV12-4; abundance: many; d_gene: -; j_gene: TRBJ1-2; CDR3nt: TGTGCCAGCAGCCCTAAAGAGGACCGCTATGGCTACACCTTC; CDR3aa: CASSPKEDRYGYTF
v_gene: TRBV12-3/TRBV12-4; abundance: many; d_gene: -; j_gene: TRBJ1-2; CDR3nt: TGTGCCAGCAGTTTAGGGTCGGGCACCAACTATGGCTACACCTTC; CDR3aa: CASSLGSGTNYGYTF
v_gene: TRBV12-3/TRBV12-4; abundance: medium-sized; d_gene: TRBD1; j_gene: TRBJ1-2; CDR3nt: TGTGCCAGCAGTCCCGGACAGGGTATGGGCTACACCTTC; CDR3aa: CASSPGQGMGYTF
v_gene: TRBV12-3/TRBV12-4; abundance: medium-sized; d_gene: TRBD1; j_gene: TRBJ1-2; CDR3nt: TGTGCCAGCAGCCCGGGACAGGGGAACTATGGCTACACCTTC; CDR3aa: CASSPGQGNYGYTF
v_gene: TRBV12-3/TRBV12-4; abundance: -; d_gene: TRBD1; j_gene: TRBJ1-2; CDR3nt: TGTGCCAGCAGTCCTAGACAGGGTAACTATGGCTACACCTTC; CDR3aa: CASSPRQGNYGYTF
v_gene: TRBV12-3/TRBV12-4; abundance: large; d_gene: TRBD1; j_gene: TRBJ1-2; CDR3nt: TGTGCCAGCACTCACAGGGGTGGCTACACCTTC; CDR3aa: CASTHRGGYTF
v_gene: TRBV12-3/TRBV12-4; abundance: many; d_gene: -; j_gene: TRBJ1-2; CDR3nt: TGTGCCAGCACTACCGGGACCTATGGCTACACCTTC; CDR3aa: CASTTGTYGYTF
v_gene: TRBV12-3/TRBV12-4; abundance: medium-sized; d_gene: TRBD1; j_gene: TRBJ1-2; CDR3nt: TGTGCCAGCAGTCGTCAGACAGGGAGCTATGGCTACACCTTC; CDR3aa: CASSRQTGSYGYTF
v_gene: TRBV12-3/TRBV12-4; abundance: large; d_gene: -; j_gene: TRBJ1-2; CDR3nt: TGTGCCAGCAGTTTATTGGGGACAAACTATGGCTACACCTTC; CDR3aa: CASSLLGTNYGYTF
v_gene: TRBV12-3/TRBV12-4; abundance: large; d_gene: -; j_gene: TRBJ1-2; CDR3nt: TGTGCCAGCAGTTTGGGCAGGAACTATGGCTACACCTTC; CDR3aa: CASSLGRNYGYTF
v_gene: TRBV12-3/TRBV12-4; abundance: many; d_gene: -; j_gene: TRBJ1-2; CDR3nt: TGTGCCAGCAGTTTAGAAGCTACTACCTATGGCTACACCTTC; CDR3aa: CASSLEATTYGYTF
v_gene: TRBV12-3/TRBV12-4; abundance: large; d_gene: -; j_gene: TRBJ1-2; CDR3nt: TGTGCCAGCAGCCCCGGACAGTATGGCTACACCTTC; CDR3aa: CASSPGQYGYTF
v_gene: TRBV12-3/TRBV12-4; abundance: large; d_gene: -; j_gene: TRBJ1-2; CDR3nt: TGTGCCAGCAGGCCCGACGCCGGGAGTTACACCTTC; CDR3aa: CASRPDAGSYTF
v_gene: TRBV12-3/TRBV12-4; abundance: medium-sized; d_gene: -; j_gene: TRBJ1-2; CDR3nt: TGTGCCAGCAGTTTAGGGCAGTACTATGGCTACACCTTC; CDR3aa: CASSLGQYYGYTF
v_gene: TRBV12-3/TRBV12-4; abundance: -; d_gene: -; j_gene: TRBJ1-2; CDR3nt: TGTGCCAGCAGTTTAGCGGAGGGACGCGTAGCTAACTATGGCTACACCTTC; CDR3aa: CASSLAEGRVANYGYTF
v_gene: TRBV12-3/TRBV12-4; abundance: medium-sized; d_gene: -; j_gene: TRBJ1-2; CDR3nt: TGTGCCAGCAGTTTAGCGGACGGCCCTAACTATGGCTACACCTTC; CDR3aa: CASSLADGPNYGYTF
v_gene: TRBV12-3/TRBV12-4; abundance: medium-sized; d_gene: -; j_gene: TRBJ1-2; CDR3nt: TGTGCCAGCAGTTTCACCCTCGGGAACTATGGCTACACCTTC; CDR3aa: CASSFTLGNYGYTF